The clone carrying this T cell receptor beta chain has only a few counts. These data come from a study of T cells in Graves' hyperthyroidism and ophthalmopathy. Germline V gene data show CDR1 as LNHNV and CDR2 as YYDKDF (reference sequence). Germline trimming cut 0 bases from V and 4 bases from J; bases unmatched to any gene: 3. There are 16 residues in the CDR3. RNA transcripts gave rise to amplified TCR beta CDR3 regions. The study used the HTBI primer set for a first-round RT-PCR of the TCR CDR3. TCRdb recomputed calls from the multiplex PCR reads with MiXCR, one row per CDR3 protein. The table includes roughly 420,000 distinct CDR3 sequences, roughly 13% detected once.

What was sequenced was blood. The chain links TRBV15 to TRBJ2-3, with 11 positions matching TRBD2. This receptor was identified in a woman under 30 with Graves' hyperthyroidism. The CDR3, as DNA: TGTGCCACCAGCAGAGAACTAGCGGGAGTCGCAGATACGCAGTATTTT. Translated, it gives CATSRELAGVADTQYF.